This T cell receptor beta chain stems from a study of shared clonotypes between healthy human individuals. The study's findings and limits: Sorted-subset samples were not fully sequenced, rarefaction indicated. Blood was the sole source, and tissue repertoires probably differ. Of the naive CD4 clonotypes, around 4.7% were shared across a handful of donors.

Original handling: ImmunoSEQ output lacked quality scores and full-length reads, limiting matched filtering. Clones were sequenced by immunoSEQ multiplex PCR, and TCRdb holds only the in-frame ones, with some missing. D and trimming come from the DNA, and the V and J calls and clone size come from that table. This table holds 2 million to 2.5 million clones, roughly 95% found once. The CDR3 is 15 amino acids. The V end lost 3 bases, the J end lost 4 bases, and 16 bases lay between the germline ends. Germline values: CDR1 MNHNS, CDR2 SASEGT. A remark on this clone: Antigen: not known.

The chain combines TRBV6-1 with TRBJ2-7, with D unclear. The sample consisted of naive CD4+ T cells sorted from blood. The subset denotes: CD45RA+ positively selected. The sequence came from a man aged 18 to 30 in good health. The DNA of the CDR3 is TGTGCCAGCAGTGATATCCCAGCAGCAGTGTACGAGCAGTACTTC. Protein sequence: CASSDIPAAVYEQYF.